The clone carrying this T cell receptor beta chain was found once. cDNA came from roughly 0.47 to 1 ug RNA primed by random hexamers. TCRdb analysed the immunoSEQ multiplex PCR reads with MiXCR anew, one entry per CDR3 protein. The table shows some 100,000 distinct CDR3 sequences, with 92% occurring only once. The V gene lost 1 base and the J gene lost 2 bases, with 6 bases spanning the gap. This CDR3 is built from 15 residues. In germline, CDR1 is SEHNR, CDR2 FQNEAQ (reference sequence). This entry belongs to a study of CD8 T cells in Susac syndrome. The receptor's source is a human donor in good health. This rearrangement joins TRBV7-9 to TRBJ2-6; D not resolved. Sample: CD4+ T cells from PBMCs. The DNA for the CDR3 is TGTGCCAGCAGCTTAGACATTACTGGGGCCAACGTCCTGACTTTC. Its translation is CASSLDITGANVLTF.